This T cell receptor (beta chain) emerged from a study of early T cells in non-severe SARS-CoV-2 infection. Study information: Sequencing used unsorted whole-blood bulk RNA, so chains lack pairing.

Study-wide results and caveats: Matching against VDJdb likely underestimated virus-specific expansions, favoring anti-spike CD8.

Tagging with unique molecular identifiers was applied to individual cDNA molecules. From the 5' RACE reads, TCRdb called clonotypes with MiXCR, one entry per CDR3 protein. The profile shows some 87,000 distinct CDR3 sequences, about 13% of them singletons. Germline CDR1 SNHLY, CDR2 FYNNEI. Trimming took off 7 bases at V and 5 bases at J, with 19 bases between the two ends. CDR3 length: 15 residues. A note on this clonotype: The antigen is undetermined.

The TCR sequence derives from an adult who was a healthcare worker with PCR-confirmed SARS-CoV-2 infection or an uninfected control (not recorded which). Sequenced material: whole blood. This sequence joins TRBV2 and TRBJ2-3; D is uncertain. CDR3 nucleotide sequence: TGTGCCAGCATGACCTGGACCTCTCACGGAGATACGCAGTATTTT. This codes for CASMTWTSHGDTQYF.